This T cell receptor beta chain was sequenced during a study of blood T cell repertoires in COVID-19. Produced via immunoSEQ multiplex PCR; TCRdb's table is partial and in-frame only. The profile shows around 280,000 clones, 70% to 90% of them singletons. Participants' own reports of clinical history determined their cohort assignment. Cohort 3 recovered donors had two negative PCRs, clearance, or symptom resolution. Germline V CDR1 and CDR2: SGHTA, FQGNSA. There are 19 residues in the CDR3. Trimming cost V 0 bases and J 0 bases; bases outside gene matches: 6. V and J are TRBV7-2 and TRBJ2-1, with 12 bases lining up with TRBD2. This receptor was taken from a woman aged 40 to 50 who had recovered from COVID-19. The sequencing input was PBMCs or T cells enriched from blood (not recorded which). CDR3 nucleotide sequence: TGTGCCAGCAGCTTAGCGCCGCTAGCGGGAGGGAGCTCCTACAATGAGCAGTTCTTC. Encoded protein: CASSLAPLAGGSSYNEQFF.